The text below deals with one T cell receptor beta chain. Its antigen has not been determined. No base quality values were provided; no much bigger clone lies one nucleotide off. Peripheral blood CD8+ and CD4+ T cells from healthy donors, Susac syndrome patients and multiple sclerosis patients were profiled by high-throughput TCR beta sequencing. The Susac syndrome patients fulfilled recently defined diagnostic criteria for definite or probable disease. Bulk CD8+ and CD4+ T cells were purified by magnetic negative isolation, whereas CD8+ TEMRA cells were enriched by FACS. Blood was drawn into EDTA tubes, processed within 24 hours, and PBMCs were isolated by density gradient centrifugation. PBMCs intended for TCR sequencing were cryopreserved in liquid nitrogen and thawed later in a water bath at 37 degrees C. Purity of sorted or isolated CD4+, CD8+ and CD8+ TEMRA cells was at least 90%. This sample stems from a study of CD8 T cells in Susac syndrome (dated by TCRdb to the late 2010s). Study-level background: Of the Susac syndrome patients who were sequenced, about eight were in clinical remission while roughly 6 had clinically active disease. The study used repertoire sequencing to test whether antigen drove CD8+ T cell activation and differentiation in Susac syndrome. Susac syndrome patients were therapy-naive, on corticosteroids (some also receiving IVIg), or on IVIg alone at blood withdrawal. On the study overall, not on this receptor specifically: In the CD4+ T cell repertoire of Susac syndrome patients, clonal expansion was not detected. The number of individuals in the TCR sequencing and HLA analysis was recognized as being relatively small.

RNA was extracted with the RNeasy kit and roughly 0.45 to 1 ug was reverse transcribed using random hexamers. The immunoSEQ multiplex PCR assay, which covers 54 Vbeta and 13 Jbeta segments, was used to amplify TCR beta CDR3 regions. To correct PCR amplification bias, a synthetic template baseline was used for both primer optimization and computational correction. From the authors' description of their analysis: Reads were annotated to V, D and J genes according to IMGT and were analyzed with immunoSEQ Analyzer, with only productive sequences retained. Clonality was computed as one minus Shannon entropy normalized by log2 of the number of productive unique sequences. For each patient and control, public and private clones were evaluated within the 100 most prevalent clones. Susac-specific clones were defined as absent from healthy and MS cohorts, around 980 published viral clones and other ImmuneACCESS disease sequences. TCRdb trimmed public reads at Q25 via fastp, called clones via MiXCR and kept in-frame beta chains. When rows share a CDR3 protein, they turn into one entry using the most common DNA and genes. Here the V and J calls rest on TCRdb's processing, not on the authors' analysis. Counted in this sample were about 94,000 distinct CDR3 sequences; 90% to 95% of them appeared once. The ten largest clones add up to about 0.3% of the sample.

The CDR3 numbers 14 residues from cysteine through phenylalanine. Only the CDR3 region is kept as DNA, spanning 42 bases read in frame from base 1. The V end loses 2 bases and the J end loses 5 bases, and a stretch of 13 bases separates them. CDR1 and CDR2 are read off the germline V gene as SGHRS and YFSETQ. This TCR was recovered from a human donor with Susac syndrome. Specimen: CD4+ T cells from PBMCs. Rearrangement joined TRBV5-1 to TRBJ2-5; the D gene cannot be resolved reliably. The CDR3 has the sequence CASSFDQATETQYF. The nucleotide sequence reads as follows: TGCGCCAGCAGCTTCGACCAAGCCACTGAGACCCAGTACTTC.